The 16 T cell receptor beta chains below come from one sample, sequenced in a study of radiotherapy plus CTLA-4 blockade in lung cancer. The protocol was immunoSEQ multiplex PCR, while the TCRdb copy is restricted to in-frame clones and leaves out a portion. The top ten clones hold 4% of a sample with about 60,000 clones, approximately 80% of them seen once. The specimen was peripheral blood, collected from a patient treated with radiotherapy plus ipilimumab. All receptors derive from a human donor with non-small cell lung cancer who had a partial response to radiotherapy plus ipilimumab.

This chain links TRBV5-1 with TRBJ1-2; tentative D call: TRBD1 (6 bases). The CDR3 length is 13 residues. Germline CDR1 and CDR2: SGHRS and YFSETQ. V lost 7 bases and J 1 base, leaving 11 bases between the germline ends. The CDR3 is CASLGGDNYGYTF. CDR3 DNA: TGCGCCAGCTTAGGGGGAGATAACTATGGCTACACCTTC.

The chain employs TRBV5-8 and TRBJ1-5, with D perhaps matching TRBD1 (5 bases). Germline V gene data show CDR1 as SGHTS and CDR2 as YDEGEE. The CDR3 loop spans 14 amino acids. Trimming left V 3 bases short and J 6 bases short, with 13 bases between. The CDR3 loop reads CASSSLRGSQPQHF. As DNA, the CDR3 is TGTGCCAGCAGCTCCTTGCGGGGGTCTCAGCCCCAGCATTTT.

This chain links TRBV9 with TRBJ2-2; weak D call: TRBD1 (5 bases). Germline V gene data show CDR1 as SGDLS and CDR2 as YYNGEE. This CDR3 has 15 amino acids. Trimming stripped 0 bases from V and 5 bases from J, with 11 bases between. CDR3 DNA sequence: TGTGCCAGCAGCGTAGACCCAGGGTTAACCGGGGAGCTGTTTTTT. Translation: CASSVDPGLTGELFF.

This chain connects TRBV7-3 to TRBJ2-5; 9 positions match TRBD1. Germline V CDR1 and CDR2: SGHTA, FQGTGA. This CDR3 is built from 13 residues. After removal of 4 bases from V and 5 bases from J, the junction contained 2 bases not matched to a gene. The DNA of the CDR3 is TGTGCCAGCAGCTCGGGACAGGGTGAGACCCAGTACTTC. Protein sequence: CASSSGQGETQYF.

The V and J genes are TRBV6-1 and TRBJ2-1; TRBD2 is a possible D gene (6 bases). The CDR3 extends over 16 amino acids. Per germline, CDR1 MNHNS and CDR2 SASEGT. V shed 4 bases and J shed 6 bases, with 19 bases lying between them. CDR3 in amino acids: CASSASIAGSRNEQFF. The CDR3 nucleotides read TGTGCCAGCAGTGCTTCTATCGCGGGGAGCCGCAATGAGCAGTTCTTC.

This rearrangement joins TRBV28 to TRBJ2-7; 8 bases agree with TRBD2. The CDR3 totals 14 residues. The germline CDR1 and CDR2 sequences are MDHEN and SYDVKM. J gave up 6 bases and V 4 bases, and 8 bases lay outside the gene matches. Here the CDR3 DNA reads TGTGCCAGCAGTTCCCCGGGACTAGGGACCGAGCAGTACTTC. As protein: CASSSPGLGTEQYF. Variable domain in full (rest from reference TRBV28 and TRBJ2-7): DVKVTQSSRYLVKRTGEKVFLECVQDMDHENMFWYRQDPGLGLRLIYFSYDVKMKEKGDIPEGYSVSREKKERFSLILESASTNQTSMYLCASSSPGLGTEQYFGPGTRLTVT.

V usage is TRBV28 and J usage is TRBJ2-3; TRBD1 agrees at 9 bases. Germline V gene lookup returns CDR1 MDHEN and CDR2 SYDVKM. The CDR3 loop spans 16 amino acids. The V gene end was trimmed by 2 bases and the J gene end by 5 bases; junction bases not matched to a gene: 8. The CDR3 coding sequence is TGTGCCAGCAGTTTAAACTGGGGACAGGGCCAAGATACGCAGTATTTT. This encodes CASSLNWGQGQDTQYF.

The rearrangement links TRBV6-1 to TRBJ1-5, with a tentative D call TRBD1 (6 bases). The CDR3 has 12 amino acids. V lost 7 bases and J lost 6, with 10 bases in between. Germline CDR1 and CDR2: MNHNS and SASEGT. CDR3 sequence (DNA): TGTGCCAGCACCCAGGGGAGTCAGCCCCAGCATTTT. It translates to CASTQGSQPQHF.

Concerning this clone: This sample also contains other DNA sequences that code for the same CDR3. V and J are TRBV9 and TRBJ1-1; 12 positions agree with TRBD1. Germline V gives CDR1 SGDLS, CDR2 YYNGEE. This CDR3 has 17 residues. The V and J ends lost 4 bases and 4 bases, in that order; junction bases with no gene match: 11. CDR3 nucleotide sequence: TGTGCCAGCAGCAATCCGGGACAGGGGGCTAGGGGCACTGAAGCTTTCTTT. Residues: CASSNPGQGARGTEAFF.

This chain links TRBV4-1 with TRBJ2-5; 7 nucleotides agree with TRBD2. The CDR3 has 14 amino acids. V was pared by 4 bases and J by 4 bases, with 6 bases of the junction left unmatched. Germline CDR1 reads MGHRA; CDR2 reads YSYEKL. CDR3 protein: CASSREGLGETQYF. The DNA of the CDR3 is TGCGCCAGCAGCCGGGAGGGCCTCGGAGAGACCCAGTACTTC.

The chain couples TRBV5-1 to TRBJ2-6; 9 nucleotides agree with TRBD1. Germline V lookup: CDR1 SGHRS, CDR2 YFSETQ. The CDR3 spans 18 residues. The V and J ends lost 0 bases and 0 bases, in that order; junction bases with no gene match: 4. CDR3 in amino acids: CASSLEGTGFSGANVLTF. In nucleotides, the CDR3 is TGCGCCAGCAGCTTGGAAGGGACAGGGTTCTCTGGGGCCAACGTCCTGACTTTC.

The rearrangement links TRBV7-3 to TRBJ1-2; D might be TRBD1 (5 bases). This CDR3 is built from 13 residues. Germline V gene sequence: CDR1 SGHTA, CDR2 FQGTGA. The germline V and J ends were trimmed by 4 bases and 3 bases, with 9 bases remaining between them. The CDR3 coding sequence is TGTGCCAGCAGCTGGGGGGGGGACTATGGCTACACCTTC. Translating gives CASSWGGDYGYTF.

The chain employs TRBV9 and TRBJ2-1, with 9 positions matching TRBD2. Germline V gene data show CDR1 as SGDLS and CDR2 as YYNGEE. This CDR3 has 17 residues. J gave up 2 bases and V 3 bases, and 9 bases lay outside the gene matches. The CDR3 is CASSGVRSGSTYNEQFF. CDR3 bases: TGTGCCAGCAGCGGCGTGCGTAGCGGGAGCACCTACAATGAGCAGTTCTTC.

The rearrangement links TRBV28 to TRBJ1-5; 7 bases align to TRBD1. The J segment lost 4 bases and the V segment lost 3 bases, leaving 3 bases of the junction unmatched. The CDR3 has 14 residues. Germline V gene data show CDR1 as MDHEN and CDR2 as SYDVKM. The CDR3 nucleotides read TGTGCCAGCAGTTTTGTCAGGGGGAATCAGCCCCAGCATTTT. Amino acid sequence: CASSFVRGNQPQHF.

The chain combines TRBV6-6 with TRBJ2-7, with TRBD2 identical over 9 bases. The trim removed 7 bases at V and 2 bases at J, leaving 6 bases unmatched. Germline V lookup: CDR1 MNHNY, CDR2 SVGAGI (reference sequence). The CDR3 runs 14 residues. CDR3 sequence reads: CASTKASGTYEQYF. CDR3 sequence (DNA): TGTGCCAGCACTAAAGCTAGCGGGACCTACGAGCAGTACTTC.

The CDR3 reads CASSPIGPGVNTDTQYF. CDR3 coding DNA: TGTGCCAGCTCACCTATCGGGCCAGGGGTTAACACAGATACGCAGTATTTT. The chain carries TRBV18 and TRBJ2-3; maybe TRBD1 (6 bases). This CDR3 has 17 amino acids. The germline V gene encodes CDR1 KGHSH and CDR2 LQKENI. Trimming cost V 3 bases and J 2 bases, with 18 bases left between them.